This TCR beta chain was observed in a study of response to subunit inactivated influenza vaccine (dated by TCRdb to 2017 to 2018). Regarding the study in general: The study used deep quantitative T cell receptor repertoire profiling to track responses to a trivalent subunit inactivated influenza vaccine. What the work shows at the level of the full study, not this receptor alone: According to the authors, only a limited number of new T cells may be recruited by each seasonal influenza vaccination.

In the germline V gene, CDR1 corresponds to SGHTA and CDR2 to FQGNSA. The CDR3 runs 15 amino acids, cysteine and phenylalanine included. Of all the DNA, just the CDR3 is kept, 45 bases in frame from base 1. V lost 1 base and J lost 0 bases; the stretch between them is 7 bases long. The library was generated by RT-PCR. Sequencing relied on an Illumina HiSeq 2500. TCRdb reprocessed the public reads (quality trimming at Q25 with fastp, clone calling with MiXCR) and kept in-frame beta chains. Each CDR3 protein gets just one entry, which takes the most common genes and DNA from the rows behind it. Across this sample there are fewer than 800,000 distinct CDR3 sequences, with 15% to 17% seen only once. Clones ranked in the top ten supply 9.5% to 13% of the sample. A word on this clonotype: It lacks a known antigen. Nothing much larger sits one base from this clone, and base qualities are not available.

The chain links TRBV7-2 with TRBJ1-3; the D gene identity is not certain. This specimen consisted of PBMCs from blood, obtained 11 to 12 days after vaccination. The sequence derives from a man aged 50-59 years who received an inactivated influenza vaccine. Donor details come from another sample of the same person, matched by shared clones. The bases read TGTGCCAGCAGCTTAGGGTGGGGCTCTGGAAACACCATATATTTT. Translation gives CASSLGWGSGNTIYF.